Listed here are 28 T cell receptor beta chains from one sample, sequenced in a study of vaccination and CD4 T cells after COVID-19. Treatment given: roughly 10-day PBMC culture with coronavirus spike peptide pools or control peptides (ViraFEST assay). These receptors are not linked to any known antigen. Sequence data for DNA of cultured CD4+ T cells were generated by the Oncomine TCR Beta short-read assay. TCRdb re-derived calls from the PCR reads in MiXCR, one entry per CDR3 protein. The sample lists several thousand distinct CDR3 sequences, approximately 70% occurring once. What was sequenced was CD4+ T cells from blood, cultured in vitro. Receptors were obtained from a human donor who had recovered from COVID-19.

The chain carries TRBV21-1 and TRBJ1-5; the table calls TRBD1, which could not be checked here. TRBV21-1 represents a pseudogene. The CDR3 sequence is 14 residues long. DNA for the CDR3: TGTGCCACCCCCGGGGCAGGGGGTGTTCGGCCCCAGCATTTT. This translates into CATPGAGGVRPQHF.

The V gene is TRBV20-1, the J gene TRBJ2-3, with 8 bases fitting TRBD2. The germline V gene encodes CDR1 DFQATT and CDR2 SNEGSKA (reference sequence). CDR3 size: 14 residues. V trimming: 3 bases; J trimming: 1 base; junction bases outside the gene matches: 3. CDR3 amino acids: CSASDSGGTDTQYF. Here the CDR3 DNA reads TGCAGTGCTAGTGATAGCGGGGGCACAGATACGCAGTATTTT.

By share, this clonotype counts as medium-sized. This chain joins TRBV5-1 and TRBJ1-2; 8 bases line up with TRBD1. The ends lost 4 bases at V and 6 bases at J; junction bases unmatched: 8. The CDR3 spans 14 residues. The V gene's germline CDR1 is SGHRS and CDR2 YFSETQ. CDR3: CASSPGQALDGYTF. CDR3 in DNA: TGCGCCAGCAGCCCGGGACAGGCTCTTGATGGCTACACCTTC.

V gene TRBV21-1 combines with J gene TRBJ1-1; the table's D call of TRBD1 was not tested on the DNA. TRBV21-1 is recorded as a pseudogene. The CDR3 has 17 amino acids. CDR3 nucleotide sequence: TGTGCCAGCAGCACCATCATGGGGACAGGCGATTACACTGAAGCTTTCTTT. Protein: CASSTIMGTGDYTEAFF.

The V call is TRBV7-8, the J call TRBJ1-3; D is unresolved. V gave up 4 bases and J gave up 4 bases, with 11 bases separating them. The CDR3 extends over 14 amino acids. Looked up from germline, CDR1 is SGHVS and CDR2 is FQNEAQ. The CDR3 protein is CASSWTDLGNTIYF. As DNA, the CDR3 is TGTGCCAGCAGCTGGACCGATTTAGGAAACACCATATATTTT.

The V and J genes are TRBV19 and TRBJ2-3; 14 bases line up with TRBD2. V shed 2 bases and J 0 bases; nucleotides not matched to a gene: 4. The CDR3 is made up of 18 amino acids. Germline CDR1 reads LNHDA; CDR2 reads SQIVND (reference sequence). The DNA for the CDR3 is TGTGCCAGTAGTATACGGGGACTAGCGGGGGATAGCACAGATACGCAGTATTTT. Encoded protein: CASSIRGLAGDSTDTQYF. Using reference TRBV19 and TRBJ2-3 for the parts outside the CDR3, the full variable domain is DGGITQSPKYLFRKEGQNVTLSCEQNLNHDAMYWYRQDPGQGLRLIYYSQIVNDFQKGDIAEGYSVSREKKESFPLTVTSAQKNPTAFYLCASSIRGLAGDSTDTQYFGPGTRLTVL.

This clonotype was seen more than once but under ten times. The genes are TRBV6-1 and TRBJ1-5; TRBD1 is a possible D gene (6 bases). With 4 bases removed from V and 7 bases from J, the gap between germline ends came to 8 bases. Germline V CDR1 and CDR2: MNHNS, SASEGT. CDR3 length: 12 amino acids. CDR3 sequence reads: CASSVGGQPQHF. In nucleotides, the CDR3 is TGTGCCAGCAGTGTGGGGGGCCAGCCCCAGCATTTT.

This chain uses TRBV6-1 with TRBJ1-2; D unclear. Trimming removed 0 bases at V and 2 bases at J, with 7 bases between. The CDR3 has 14 amino acids. Germline V lookup: CDR1 MNHNS, CDR2 SASEGT. The CDR3 coding sequence is TGTGCCAGCAGTGAAGCCGGGCAGAACTATGGCTACACCTTC. It translates to CASSEAGQNYGYTF.

This clonotype appeared a few times. This chain links TRBV20-1 with TRBJ2-7; TRBD2 aligns across 9 bases. This CDR3 is 13 amino acids long. Trimming at V came to 3 bases and at J to 4 bases, leaving 4 bases not matched to a gene. The V gene's germline CDR1 is DFQATT and CDR2 SNEGSKA (reference sequence). The DNA of the CDR3 is TGCAGTGCTAGCCCAGCGGGAGGTTACGAGCAGTACTTC. It yields the protein CSASPAGGYEQYF.

The chain joins TRBV20-1 to TRBJ1-2; 8 bases map to TRBD1. Germline lookup yields CDR1 DFQATT and CDR2 SNEGSKA (reference sequence). The CDR3 consists of 18 residues. Trimming removed 2 bases from V and 3 bases from J; junction bases left unmatched: 17. In nucleotides, the CDR3 is TGCAGTGCTAGACAAATAGGGACAGGCTGGACTCAGGACTATGGCTACACCTTC. Amino acid sequence: CSARQIGTGWTQDYGYTF.

This clonotype is a singleton in its sample. This sequence joins TRBV6-1 and TRBJ2-1; 9 bases fit TRBD2. There are 14 residues in the CDR3. Trimming cost V 8 bases and J 8 bases; bases outside gene matches: 10. CDR1 MNHNS and CDR2 SASEGT come from the germline V gene. The CDR3 bases are TGTGCCAGCGGTAGGGCGGGAGGGTTATATGAGCAGTTCTTC. Encoded protein: CASGRAGGLYEQFF.

The table lists this clonotype with a count of one. The V gene is TRBV19, the J gene TRBJ2-2, with D possibly TRBD1 on 7 matching bases. The V end lost 5 bases, the J end lost 6 bases, and 13 bases lay between the germline ends. Germline lookup yields CDR1 LNHDA and CDR2 SQIVND (reference sequence). This CDR3 spans 14 amino acids. CDR3 sequence: CASSAQGGSGELFF. CDR3 nucleotides: TGTGCCAGTAGTGCGCAGGGGGGCTCCGGGGAGCTGTTTTTT.

The chain uses TRBV2 and TRBJ1-5; 7 bases map to TRBD1. The CDR3 has 15 residues. The V and J ends lost 6 bases and 0 bases, in that order; junction bases with no gene match: 5. Looked up from germline, CDR1 is SNHLY and CDR2 is FYNNEI. The CDR3 bases are TGTGCCAGCAGAGCCCAGGGGGATAGCAATCAGCCCCAGCATTTT. It codes for CASRAQGDSNQPQHF.

In this sample, this clonotype turned up a few times. The V call is TRBV6-5, the J call TRBJ2-7; no clear D gene. V lost 2 bases and J 1 base, leaving 9 bases between the germline ends. This CDR3 comprises 14 residues. Germline-derived CDR1 and CDR2 are MNHEY and SVGAGI. The CDR3 sequence: CASSYNLGSYEQYF. The CDR3 region has the DNA TGTGCCAGCAGTTACAACCTGGGGTCCTACGAGCAGTACTTC.

This rearrangement joins TRBV20-1 to TRBJ1-3; unclear D gene. The CDR3 runs to 15 residues. CDR1 DFQATT and CDR2 SNEGSKA come from the germline V gene (reference sequence). V lost 0 bases, J lost 1 base, and 10 bases lay in between. The CDR3 nucleotides read TGCAGTGCTAGAGACCCACAAGGGTCTGGAAACACCATATATTTT. This codes for CSARDPQGSGNTIYF.

V and J are TRBV20-1 and TRBJ1-2; the D is unclear. V was cut by 0 bases and J by 3 bases, with 17 bases left in between. Germline CDR1 DFQATT, CDR2 SNEGSKA (reference sequence). The CDR3 covers 16 residues. CDR3 DNA: TGCAGTGCTAGAGATAATTTAGGTACGGGAGACTATGGCTACACCTTC. Protein sequence: CSARDNLGTGDYGYTF.

V gene TRBV7-6 combines with J gene TRBJ2-6; 8 bases are shared with TRBD2. The V gene end was trimmed by 4 bases and the J gene end by 6 bases; junction bases not matched to a gene: 5. The CDR3 has 15 amino acids. Germline lookup yields CDR1 SGHVS and CDR2 FNYEAQ. CDR3 sequence: CASSSGGLKANVLTF. The CDR3 DNA sequence: TGTGCCAGCAGCTCGGGAGGGTTAAAGGCCAACGTCCTGACTTTC.

As DNA, the CDR3 is TGTGCCTGGAGTCGAGAAGGACGGGACGATCAAGCTTTCTTT. It codes for CAWSREGRDDQAFF. V is TRBV30 and J is TRBJ1-1, with D perhaps matching TRBD1 (5 bases). The CDR3 has 14 residues. Trimming cost V 2 bases and J 9 bases, with 19 bases left between them. Germline CDR1 is GTSNPN and CDR2 is SVGIG (reference sequence).

This clonotype was seen only a few times. V gene TRBV28 combines with J gene TRBJ2-7; possible D gene TRBD1, 6 bases. The CDR3 extends over 14 amino acids. V lost 5 bases and J lost 1, with 12 bases in between. From germline, CDR1 is MDHEN and CDR2 SYDVKM. This CDR3 reads CASSPRTASYEQYF. In DNA form, the CDR3 reads TGTGCCAGCAGTCCCCGGACAGCTTCCTACGAGCAGTACTTC. The whole variable domain, filled in from reference TRBV28 and TRBJ2-7, reads DVKVTQSSRYLVKRTGEKVFLECVQDMDHENMFWYRQDPGLGLRLIYFSYDVKMKEKGDIPEGYSVSREKKERFSLILESASTNQTSMYLCASSPRTASYEQYFGPGTRLTVT.

The chain uses TRBV20-1 and TRBJ1-2; D is undetermined. CDR1 is DFQATT, CDR2 SNEGSKA, per germline (reference sequence). V shed 6 bases and J shed 8 bases, with 19 bases lying between them. CDR3 length equals 13 residues. The CDR3 loop is CSAVGLTGLGYTF. The CDR3 DNA reads TGCAGTGCCGTAGGACTTACGGGTTTAGGCTACACCTTC.

The rearrangement joins TRBV6-2 or TRBV6-3 to TRBJ1-3, with D possibly being TRBD1 (6 bases). This CDR3 has 16 amino acids. The ends were cut back, 9 bases at V and 0 bases at J, with 18 bases in the middle. In germline, CDR1 is MNHEY, CDR2 SVGEGT. The CDR3 DNA is TGTGCCAGTCGGTTACGGAGGGGGTCCTCTGGAAACACCATATATTTT. Its protein product is CASRLRRGSSGNTIYF.

The chain links TRBV29-1 to TRBJ1-2; 9 nucleotides align to TRBD1. With 7 bases clipped from V and 0 bases from J, the junction kept 9 bases outside the gene matches. The germline gives CDR1 SQVTM, CDR2 ANQGSEA. The CDR3 runs 15 residues. CDR3 protein: CSGGDGQGTNYGYTF. The DNA for the CDR3 is TGCAGCGGGGGCGACGGACAGGGGACTAACTATGGCTACACCTTC. Filled out from reference TRBV29-1 and TRBJ1-2, the complete variable domain reads SAVISQKPSRDICQRGTSLTIQCQVDSQVTMMFWYRQQPGQSLTLIATANQGSEATYESGFVIDKFPISRPNLTFSTLTVSNMSPEDSSIYLCSGGDGQGTNYGYTFGSGTRLTVV.

The table lists this clonotype with a few counts. This chain uses TRBV27 with TRBJ1-2, with 7 bases that match TRBD1. Per germline, CDR1 MNHEY and CDR2 SMNVEV (reference sequence). The CDR3 is made up of 13 amino acids. The V gene end was trimmed by 6 bases and the J gene end by 6 bases; junction bases not matched to a gene: 7. CDR3 region: CASRATGRDGYTF. The CDR3 DNA reads as TGTGCCAGCAGGGCGACAGGGCGGGATGGCTACACCTTC.

This clonotype was detected a few times. V gene TRBV6-2 or TRBV6-3 combines with J gene TRBJ2-7; D possibly corresponds to TRBD1 (5 bases). The length of the CDR3 is 17 residues. V was trimmed by 6 bases and J by 3 bases, leaving 24 bases between them. Germline V gene sequence: CDR1 MNHEY, CDR2 SVGEGT. For the CDR3, the DNA is TGTGCCAGCAGACCCCATCCCGTGGACAAACCCATCTACGAGCAGTACTTC. It is translated as CASRPHPVDKPIYEQYF.

In its sample, this clonotype was seen a few times. The chain joins TRBV24-1 to TRBJ2-5; either TRBD1 or TRBD2 may supply D (5 bases each). The V gene's germline CDR1 is KGHDR and CDR2 SFDVKD. The CDR3 has 14 residues. V was pared by 3 bases and J by 0 bases, with 7 bases between. DNA for the CDR3: TGTGCCACCAGTGATGGGGGTTACCAAGAGACCCAGTACTTC. Its translation: CATSDGGYQETQYF.

This chain uses TRBV20-1 with TRBJ2-7; D gene ambiguous. V was trimmed by 6 bases and J by 4 bases, leaving 16 bases between them. The CDR3 length is 13 residues. The germline V gene encodes CDR1 DFQATT and CDR2 SNEGSKA (reference sequence). In nucleotides, the CDR3 is TGCAGTGCCACCAGGCAATTGGGTTACGAGCAGTACTTC. Translated: CSATRQLGYEQYF.

This clonotype was counted between two and nine times. The chain carries TRBV20-1 and TRBJ2-7; the match to TRBD2 covers 7 bases. The length of the CDR3 is 14 residues. J was trimmed by 4 bases and V by 3 bases; bases with no gene match: 9. Per the germline V gene, CDR1 is DFQATT and CDR2 is SNEGSKA (reference sequence). The CDR3 nucleotides are TGCAGTGCTAGTACTAGCGCGCAAGCGTACGAGCAGTACTTC. Amino acid sequence: CSASTSAQAYEQYF.

V gene TRBV29-1 combines with J gene TRBJ1-5; D may be TRBD1 (5 bases). This CDR3 contains 15 residues. Trimming left V 4 bases short and J 3 bases short, with 16 bases between. Germline lookup yields CDR1 SQVTM and CDR2 ANQGSEA. The CDR3 region is CSVATGTGLNQPQHF. CDR3 DNA: TGCAGCGTTGCGACCGGGACGGGGCTCAATCAGCCCCAGCATTTT.